What follows describes a single T cell receptor beta chain. This entry is derived from a study of cytomegalovirus exposure and HLA in healthy donors. The PCR was carried out with 60 Vbeta primers and 13 Jbeta primers. Libraries were prepared by immunoSEQ multiplex PCR; TCRdb keeps only in-frame clonotypes and omits some of them. The sample lists 90,000 to 150,000 clones, about three quarters occurring once. This TCR derives from a woman aged 30 to 39 in good health and CMV-seropositive. The sample comprised PBMCs.

The CDR3 region has the DNA TGCGCCAGCAGCTTGGGACGGGGGGGTCGGGGAGAGCAGTACTTC. Its translation: CASSLGRGGRGEQYF. The chain recombines TRBV5-1 with TRBJ2-7; 8 bases map to TRBD2. The V segment lost 0 bases and the J segment 7 bases; nucleotides outside the gene matches: 9. In germline, CDR1 is SGHRS, CDR2 YFSETQ. This CDR3 is built from 15 residues.